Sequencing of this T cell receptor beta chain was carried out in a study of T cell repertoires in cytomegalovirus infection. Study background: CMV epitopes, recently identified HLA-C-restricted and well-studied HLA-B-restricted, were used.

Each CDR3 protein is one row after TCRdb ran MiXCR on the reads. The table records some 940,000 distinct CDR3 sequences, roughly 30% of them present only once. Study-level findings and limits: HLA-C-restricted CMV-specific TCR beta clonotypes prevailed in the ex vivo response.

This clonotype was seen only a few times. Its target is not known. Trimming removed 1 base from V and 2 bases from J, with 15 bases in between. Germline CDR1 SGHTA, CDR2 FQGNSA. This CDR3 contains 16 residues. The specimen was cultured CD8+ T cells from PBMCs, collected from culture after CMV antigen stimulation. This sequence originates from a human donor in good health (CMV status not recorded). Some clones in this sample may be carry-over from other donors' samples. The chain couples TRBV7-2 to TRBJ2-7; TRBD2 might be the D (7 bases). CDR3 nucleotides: TGTGCCAGCAGCTTAGATCCGGGGGGCCAACCCTACGAGCAGTACTTC. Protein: CASSLDPGGQPYEQYF.